What follows are 32 T cell receptor beta chains derived from one specimen sequenced in a study of T cell responses to AZD1222 COVID-19 vaccine. The data were produced by immunoSEQ multiplex PCR, yet TCRdb's version contains in-frame clones alone and is incomplete. The data hold around 80,000 clones, with 85% to 95% observed a single time. The input for sequencing was peripheral blood, taken 28 days after the second AZD1222 dose. All receptors come from an adult who received the AZD1222 COVID-19 vaccine.

The chain carries TRBV11-2 and TRBJ2-1; D not certain. There are 13 residues in the CDR3. The V gene's germline CDR1 is SGHAT and CDR2 FQNNGV. Trimming removed 5 bases at V and 4 bases at J, with 9 bases between. This CDR3 reads CASSQGRYNEQFF. CDR3 nucleotides: TGTGCCAGCAGCCAAGGACGTTACAATGAGCAGTTCTTC.

The rearrangement links TRBV3-1 (or the pseudogene TRBV3-2) to TRBJ1-2; weak D call: TRBD1 (5 bases). The germline CDR1 and CDR2 sequences are LGHDT and YNNKEL (reference sequence). V was pared by 1 base and J by 4 bases, with 7 bases between. The CDR3 length is 13 residues. CDR3 bases: TGTGCCAGCAGCCAAGGGCAGGGCTATGGCTACACCTTC. Its translation: CASSQGQGYGYTF.

The chain links TRBV6-5 to TRBJ2-7; TRBD1 matches at 7 bases. The CDR3 length is 14 residues. The V segment lost 6 bases and the J segment 3 bases; nucleotides outside the gene matches: 8. Per the germline V gene, CDR1 is MNHEY and CDR2 is SVGAGI. The CDR3 here is CASRPGQNNYEQYF. The CDR3 nucleotides are TGTGCCAGCAGGCCGGGACAGAACAACTACGAGCAGTACTTC.

The chain carries TRBV28 and TRBJ2-7, with 13 bases that match TRBD2. Germline V lookup: CDR1 MDHEN, CDR2 SYDVKM. The CDR3 spans 15 residues. With V trimmed by 5 bases and J by 7 bases, 8 bases remained unmatched. CDR3 residues: CASSPGLAGVYEQYF. CDR3 DNA: TGTGCCAGCAGTCCCGGACTAGCGGGAGTCTATGAGCAGTACTTC.

The chain joins TRBV5-1 to TRBJ2-7; tentatively, D is TRBD2 (6 bases). V was cut by 4 bases and J by 7 bases, with 21 bases left in between. The CDR3 runs 15 residues. Germline CDR1 SGHRS, CDR2 YFSETQ. The CDR3 nucleotides are TGCGCCAGCAGCCCGGAGGGAAACCAACAGAAAGAGCAGTACTTC. As protein: CASSPEGNQQKEQYF.

V is TRBV10-3 and J is TRBJ2-1; the match to TRBD2 covers 7 bases. J lost 0 bases, V lost 6 bases, and 5 bases had no gene match. CDR1 is ENHRY, CDR2 SYGVKD, per germline. This CDR3 is built from 15 residues. The CDR3 sequence: CAIRAGESSYNEQFF. In DNA form, the CDR3 reads TGTGCCATCAGGGCGGGAGAAAGCTCCTACAATGAGCAGTTCTTC.

The genes are TRBV28 and TRBJ2-7; perhaps TRBD1 as D (5 bases). The V gene's germline CDR1 is MDHEN and CDR2 SYDVKM. The V and J ends lost 6 bases and 11 bases respectively, with 14 bases between them. This CDR3 has 11 amino acids. The CDR3 protein is CASSPGFREYF. DNA for the CDR3: TGTGCCAGCAGCCCCGGGTTCAGGGAGTACTTC.

The chain uses TRBV18 and TRBJ2-6; the D gene could be TRBD1 or TRBD2 (6 bases each). CDR1 KGHSH and CDR2 LQKENI come from the germline V gene. The V end was cut by 3 bases, the J end by 0 bases, with 12 bases between. There are 17 residues in the CDR3. CDR3 amino acids: CASSPFGGASGANVLTF. Written as DNA, the CDR3 is TGTGCCAGCTCACCTTTCGGGGGCGCCTCTGGGGCCAACGTCCTGACTTTC.

This chain connects TRBV14 to TRBJ2-5; 8 nucleotides agree with TRBD1. V shed 4 bases and J 4 bases; nucleotides not matched to a gene: 2. The CDR3 length is 13 residues. Germline V gene sequence: CDR1 SGHDN, CDR2 FVKESK. Here the CDR3 reads CASSRTGTETQYF. The DNA of the CDR3 is TGTGCCAGCAGCCGGACAGGGACAGAGACCCAGTACTTC.

The sample holds one count of this clone. V usage is TRBV7-8 and J usage is TRBJ2-7, with TRBD1 matching over 8 bases. This CDR3 has 17 residues. CDR1 and CDR2 (germline): SGHVS, FQNEAQ. V lost 5 bases to trimming and J lost 3 bases; unmatched junction nucleotides: 15. DNA of the CDR3: TGTGCCAGCAGCCCAAGCTACTGGACAGGGTCGGGCTACGAGCAGTACTTC. As protein: CASSPSYWTGSGYEQYF.

The CDR3 sequence is CAWSDNAPDTQYF. In DNA form, the CDR3 reads TGTGCCTGGAGCGACAACGCCCCAGATACGCAGTATTTT. This rearrangement joins TRBV30 to TRBJ2-3; D is unclear. V lost 3 bases to trimming and J lost 4 bases, with 11 bases between them. The V gene's germline CDR1 is GTSNPN and CDR2 SVGIG (reference sequence). This CDR3 comprises 13 residues.

CDR3 sequence (DNA): TGTGCCAGCAGCGGTGGGATAGCGCGGGGTACAGATACGCAGTATTTT. This encodes CASSGGIARGTDTQYF. The J gene is TRBJ2-3, the V gene TRBV9, with D maybe TRBD2 (6 bases). The CDR3 contains 16 residues. Trimming took 3 bases from V and 3 from J, leaving 17 bases between them. Germline CDR1 reads SGDLS; CDR2 reads YYNGEE.

J is TRBJ1-6 and V is TRBV14; D is unresolved. Per germline, CDR1 SGHDN and CDR2 FVKESK. The CDR3 sequence is 12 residues long. The V end lost 4 bases, the J end lost 6 bases, and 4 bases lay between the germline ends. The CDR3: CASSPINSPLHF. The CDR3 region has the DNA TGTGCCAGCAGCCCCATTAATTCACCCCTCCACTTT. The entire variable domain, with the rest obtained from reference TRBV14 and TRBJ1-6, is as follows: EAGVTQFPSHSVIEKGQTVTLRCDPISGHDNLYWYRRVMGKEIKFLLHFVKESKQDESGMPNNRFLAERTGGTYSTLKVQPAELEDSGVYFCASSPINSPLHFGNGTRLTVT.

J is TRBJ1-6 and V is TRBV2; D call uncertain. Germline values: CDR1 SNHLY, CDR2 FYNNEI. CDR3 length equals 11 residues. Trimming cost V 7 bases and J 10 bases, with 8 bases left between them. CDR3 DNA sequence: TGTGCCAGCACCGCGGGCTCACCCCTCCACTTT. It codes for CASTAGSPLHF.

This rearrangement joins TRBV18 to TRBJ2-7, with 9 positions matching TRBD1. In germline, CDR1 is KGHSH, CDR2 LQKENI. This CDR3 spans 14 amino acids. V was pared by 8 bases and J by 2 bases, with 7 bases of the junction left unmatched. The CDR3 here is CASSGQGNTYEQYF. CDR3 coding DNA: TGTGCCAGCAGCGGACAGGGGAACACCTACGAGCAGTACTTC. The full variable domain, with the rest looked up from reference TRBV18 and TRBJ2-7, is NAGVMQNPRHLVRRRGQEARLRCSPMKGHSHVYWYRQLPEEGLKFMVYLQKENIIDESGMPKERFSAEFPKEGPSILRIQQVVRGDSAAYFCASSGQGNTYEQYFGPGTRLTVT.

This chain connects TRBV6-5 to TRBJ1-6; 9 bases are shared with TRBD1. Germline-derived CDR1 and CDR2 are MNHEY and SVGAGI. The V and J ends lost 4 bases and 7 bases, in that order; junction bases with no gene match: 2. CDR3 length equals 14 residues. CDR3 region: CASSSDRGNSPLHF. The CDR3 nucleotides read TGTGCCAGCAGTTCGGACAGGGGAAATTCACCCCTCCACTTT.

This chain links TRBV19 with TRBJ2-2, with 11 bases that match TRBD2. With V trimmed by 7 bases and J by 6 bases, 10 bases remained unmatched. The length of the CDR3 is 16 residues. CDR1 LNHDA and CDR2 SQIVND come from the germline V gene (reference sequence). CDR3 residues: CASNAPSGRSSGELFF. CDR3 sequence (DNA): TGTGCCAGTAACGCCCCTAGCGGGAGGTCGTCCGGGGAGCTGTTTTTT.

The V call is TRBV27, the J call TRBJ1-2, with D perhaps TRBD1 (5 bases). In germline, CDR1 is MNHEY, CDR2 SMNVEV (reference sequence). Trimming removed 2 bases from V and 3 bases from J, with 7 bases in between. The CDR3 sequence is 13 residues long. The CDR3 DNA follows: TGTGCCAGCAGTTTACAGGGCGACTATGGCTACACCTTC. Residues: CASSLQGDYGYTF.

In DNA form, the CDR3 reads TGTGCCAGCAGTTTATCGGGGGGGGCCTCCGGCGAGCAGTACTTC. Protein: CASSLSGGASGEQYF. The rearrangement uses TRBV27 and TRBJ2-7, with D possibly TRBD2 on 7 matching bases. Trimming removed 0 bases at V and 6 bases at J, with 15 bases between. The V gene's germline CDR1 is MNHEY and CDR2 SMNVEV (reference sequence). The CDR3 has 15 residues.

A single count supports this clone. The chain combines TRBV5-4 with TRBJ2-3; TRBD2 might be the D (6 bases). The germline V gene encodes CDR1 SGHNT and CDR2 YYREEE (reference sequence). This CDR3 has 16 amino acids. V shed 0 bases and J shed 1 base, with 12 bases lying between them. The CDR3 loop reads CASSLAGVAGTDTQYF. In DNA, the CDR3 is TGTGCCAGCAGCTTGGCCGGAGTAGCGGGCACAGATACGCAGTATTTT.

The rearrangement uses TRBV29-1 and TRBJ2-7; TRBD1 aligns across 9 bases. The CDR3 runs to 13 residues. The germline V gene has CDR1 SQVTM and CDR2 ANQGSEA. The chain's CDR3 is CSYTGTGTYEQYF. The CDR3, as DNA: TGCAGTTACACTGGGACAGGGACTTACGAGCAGTACTTC.

This sequence joins TRBV6-1 and TRBJ2-4; D gene ambiguous. Trimming took 0 bases from V and 6 from J, leaving 15 bases between them. Per the germline V gene, CDR1 is MNHNS and CDR2 is SASEGT. The CDR3 spans 16 residues. The CDR3 DNA is TGTGCCAGCAGTGAAGCGGAAGCCCTAGACCGAAACATTCAGTACTTC. This gives the protein CASSEAEALDRNIQYF.

CDR3 in DNA: TGTGCCAGCAGCTTTGTGGCGGGAGGGCCGGTCGAGCAGTACTTC. This sequence encodes CASSFVAGGPVEQYF. This chain links TRBV7-2 with TRBJ2-7, with 9 bases fitting TRBD2. The CDR3 totals 15 residues. J lost 6 bases, V lost 3 bases, and 9 bases had no gene match. The V gene's germline CDR1 is SGHTA and CDR2 FQGNSA.

V and J are TRBV6-5 and TRBJ2-7; 9 bases map to TRBD2. V dropped 0 bases and J dropped 3; count of bases not matched to a gene: 3. This CDR3 region has 15 residues. Germline V lookup: CDR1 MNHEY, CDR2 SVGAGI. DNA for the CDR3: TGTGCCAGCAGTTACTCGCTAGCGGGAATCTACGAGCAGTACTTC. Translation gives CASSYSLAGIYEQYF.

V usage is TRBV6-6 and J usage is TRBJ1-5; weak D call: TRBD1 (6 bases). Trimming shortened V by 0 bases and J by 0 bases, and 9 bases separated the two germline ends. Per germline, CDR1 MNHNY and CDR2 SVGAGI (reference sequence). The CDR3 is made up of 16 amino acids. CDR3 in DNA: TGTGCCAGCAGTTACTCAGGGGGGGCTAGCAATCAGCCCCAGCATTTT. Its translation: CASSYSGGASNQPQHF.

This clone has just one count. The chain recombines TRBV5-1 with TRBJ1-1; unclear D gene. The CDR3 loop spans 13 amino acids. From germline, CDR1 is SGHRS and CDR2 YFSETQ. The V and J ends lost 2 bases and 6 bases respectively, with 11 bases between them. CDR3 DNA sequence: TGCGCCAGCAGCTTAAGTCCTGGGGCTGAAGCTTTCTTT. Translating gives CASSLSPGAEAFF.

The chain is built from TRBV27 and TRBJ2-7; possibly TRBD1 for D (5 bases). Germline CDR1 and CDR2: MNHEY and SMNVEV (reference sequence). The ends were cut back, 4 bases at V and 0 bases at J, with 16 bases in the middle. The length of the CDR3 is 16 residues. In DNA form, the CDR3 reads TGTGCCAGCAGTTCCCCCTCCTTGACAGCCTCCTACGAGCAGTACTTC. Encoded protein: CASSSPSLTASYEQYF.

The chain couples TRBV5-1 to TRBJ2-1; 7 bases align to TRBD1. Germline V lookup: CDR1 SGHRS, CDR2 YFSETQ. The V and J ends lost 1 base and 8 bases, in that order; junction bases with no gene match: 9. The CDR3 is made up of 15 amino acids. The CDR3 spells CASSLKQGSGHEQFF. The CDR3 DNA reads TGCGCCAGCAGCTTGAAACAGGGGAGCGGACATGAGCAGTTCTTC.

The V gene is TRBV7-2, the J gene TRBJ2-2, with D hard to call. Per germline, CDR1 SGHTA and CDR2 FQGNSA. With 2 bases removed from V and 3 bases from J, the gap between germline ends came to 13 bases. The CDR3 loop spans 16 amino acids. In DNA form, the CDR3 reads TGTGCCAGCAGCTTATCTGTTGGGAAAGACACCGGGGAGCTGTTTTTT. Its translation: CASSLSVGKDTGELFF.

This chain joins TRBV3-1 (or the pseudogene TRBV3-2) and TRBJ2-7; D gene ambiguous. Germline V gives CDR1 LGHDT, CDR2 YNNKEL (reference sequence). CDR3 size: 13 residues. V lost 5 bases, J lost 0 bases, and 8 bases lay in between. In DNA, the CDR3 is TGTGCCAGCAGCGGGAAGGGCTCCTACGAGCAGTACTTC. This codes for CASSGKGSYEQYF.

The chain uses TRBV18 and TRBJ1-1; 7 bases are a match to TRBD1. From germline, CDR1 is KGHSH and CDR2 LQKENI. This CDR3 region has 15 residues. With V trimmed by 5 bases and J by 0 bases, 6 bases remained unmatched. Written as DNA, the CDR3 is TGTGCCAGCTCAACGTGGGACAGCATGAACACTGAAGCTTTCTTT. It is translated as CASSTWDSMNTEAFF.

A single count supports this clone. V and J are TRBV11-3 and TRBJ2-2; D is unresolved. This CDR3 is 13 amino acids long. V dropped 0 bases and J dropped 7 bases, with 6 bases sitting between them. Germline V gene lookup returns CDR1 SGHNT and CDR2 YENEEA. The CDR3 protein is CASSLEEVGELFF. CDR3 DNA sequence: TGTGCCAGCAGCTTAGAAGAGGTCGGGGAGCTGTTTTTT. The complete variable domain, with remaining parts taken from reference TRBV11-3 and TRBJ2-2, reads EAGVVQSPRYKIIEKKQPVAFWCNPISGHNTLYWYLQNLGQGPELLIRYENEEAVDDSQLPKDRFSAERLKGVDSTLKIQPAELGDSAVYLCASSLEEVGELFFGEGSRLTVL.